These T cell receptor beta chains were read from a single sample in a study of cytomegalovirus exposure and HLA in healthy donors. TCRdb's copy holds only in-frame clones and misses some; the assay was immunoSEQ multiplex PCR. The sample includes over 150,000 clones, roughly three quarters seen only once; the top ten take over 1.2%. Sequenced material: PBMCs. The receptors come from a man aged 55 to 70 in good health and CMV-seronegative. CDR3s include the opening cysteine and the closing phenylalanine or tryptophan. Rows give clone size only sometimes, using once, few, many, or a class for an expanded clone.

J: TRBJ1-6; size: few; V: TRBV6-5; CDR3: CASSYDSGLNSPLHF
J: TRBJ2-2; size: NA; V: TRBV18; CDR3: CASSPKTGANTGELFF
J: TRBJ1-1; size: few; V: TRBV19; CDR3: CASSIEARNTEAFF
J: TRBJ2-7; size: NA; V: TRBV11-2; CDR3: CASSLDEGTTWEQYF
J: TRBJ2-5; size: NA; V: TRBV10-3; CDR3: CAISESQQETQYF
J: TRBJ1-2; size: NA; V: TRBV5-4; CDR3: CASRPARDSDYGYTF
J: TRBJ2-1; size: NA; V: TRBV29-1; CDR3: CSVVPTGASWNEQFF
J: TRBJ2-3; size: once; V: TRBV5-1; CDR3: CASSLERQMTDTQYF
J: TRBJ2-3; size: NA; V: TRBV5-1; CDR3: CASSVSGRATDTQYF
J: TRBJ2-5; size: NA; V: TRBV29-1; CDR3: CSVEDRVDQETQYF
J: TRBJ1-1; size: NA; V: TRBV19; CDR3: CASSIETGGVGNTEAFF
J: TRBJ2-5; size: NA; V: TRBV7-2; CDR3: CASSLGGVAPQYF
J: TRBJ1-3; size: NA; V: TRBV11-2; CDR3: CASSLTDSRFGDTIYF
J: TRBJ2-7; size: NA; V: TRBV6-1; CDR3: CASSDGQNYEQYF
J: TRBJ2-1; size: NA; V: TRBV2; CDR3: CASIGLAGPNEQFF
J: TRBJ2-7; size: NA; V: TRBV29-1; CDR3: CSVEDPGYEQYF
J: TRBJ2-3; size: NA; V: TRBV6-5; CDR3: CASSTTSGATDTQYF
J: TRBJ2-1; size: few; V: TRBV18; CDR3: CASSRTTYNEQFF
J: TRBJ2-2; size: NA; V: TRBV7-9; CDR3: CASSSLGGSGSRDTGELFF
J: TRBJ1-2; size: few; V: TRBV30; CDR3: CAWIKGSAANYGYTF
J: TRBJ2-7; size: NA; V: TRBV7-9; CDR3: CASSKTGGFYEQYF
J: TRBJ1-1; size: few; V: TRBV7-9; CDR3: CASSPPGGTEAFF
J: TRBJ1-2; size: NA; V: TRBV19; CDR3: CATSPAPQATYGYTF
J: TRBJ2-3; size: NA; V: TRBV7-2; CDR3: CASSLVGLSTDTQYF
J: TRBJ2-1; size: NA; V: TRBV15; CDR3: CATSREGGRANYNEQFF
J: TRBJ2-5; size: NA; V: TRBV7-2; CDR3: CASSLAPAGETQYF
J: TRBJ1-2; size: NA; V: TRBV7-9; CDR3: CASSRTGGVRGVSGYTF
J: TRBJ2-7; size: NA; V: TRBV18; CDR3: CASSRVPGVEQYF
J: TRBJ2-7; size: NA; V: TRBV6-5; CDR3: CASSYSSRVSYEQYF
J: TRBJ2-2; size: NA; V: TRBV19; CDR3: CASSGTGGFGELFF
J: TRBJ1-5; size: NA; V: TRBV7-2; CDR3: CASSLAWDRAGQPQHF
J: TRBJ2-7; size: NA; V: TRBV10-3; CDR3: CAISETTGGYEQYF
J: TRBJ1-4; size: NA; V: TRBV10-3; CDR3: CAISDPGTAANEKLFF
J: TRBJ1-2; size: NA; V: TRBV11-1; CDR3: CASSLAQGAYGYTF
J: TRBJ2-1; size: NA; V: TRBV7-2; CDR3: CASSLSSGRGADEQFF
J: TRBJ2-1; size: NA; V: TRBV29-1; CDR3: CSARGGGEQFF
J: TRBJ2-7; size: once; V: TRBV7-8; CDR3: CASSPTSGGQYF
J: TRBJ2-3; size: few; V: TRBV7-2; CDR3: CASSSIFTDTQYF
J: TRBJ2-3; size: NA; V: TRBV7-9; CDR3: CASSSFPSGSNTDTQYF
J: TRBJ2-3; size: few; V: TRBV7-2; CDR3: CASSLAQAGTGSDTQYF
J: TRBJ2-5; size: NA; V: TRBV30; CDR3: CAWRKDRGQETQYF
J: TRBJ2-1; size: NA; V: TRBV11-2; CDR3: CASSLKSGDEQFF
J: TRBJ2-5; size: once; V: TRBV7-9; CDR3: CASSLDAGLAGLETQYF
J: TRBJ2-5; size: once; V: TRBV2; CDR3: CASIRDSQETQYF
J: TRBJ2-1; size: NA; V: TRBV6-1; CDR3: CASSGRVSGANNEQFF
J: TRBJ1-3; size: NA; V: TRBV4-3; CDR3: CASSEHRGPGNTIYF
J: TRBJ1-2; size: NA; V: TRBV27; CDR3: CASSSPNAYGYTF
J: TRBJ2-7; size: NA; V: TRBV4-1; CDR3: CASSQVTSLPSYEQYF
J: TRBJ2-3; size: NA; V: TRBV6-1; CDR3: CASSPSRPDVDYF
J: TRBJ2-7; size: NA; V: TRBV11-2; CDR3: CASSMDTGSHEQYF
J: TRBJ2-5; size: NA; V: TRBV18; CDR3: CASSRTSDGETQYF
J: TRBJ2-7; size: NA; V: TRBV2; CDR3: CASSVVREQYF
J: TRBJ2-1; size: once; V: TRBV18; CDR3: CASSLSGTTYNEQFF